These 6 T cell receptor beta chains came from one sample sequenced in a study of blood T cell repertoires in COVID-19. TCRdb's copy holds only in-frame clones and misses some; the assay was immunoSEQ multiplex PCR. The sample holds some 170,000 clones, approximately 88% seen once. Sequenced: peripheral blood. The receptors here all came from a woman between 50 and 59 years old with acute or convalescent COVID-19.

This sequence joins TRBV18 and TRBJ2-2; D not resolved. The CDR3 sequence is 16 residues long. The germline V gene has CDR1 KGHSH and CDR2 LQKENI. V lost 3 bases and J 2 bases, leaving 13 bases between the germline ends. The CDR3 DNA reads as TGTGCCAGCTCACCCTCCCGCCCAGGAAACACCGGGGAGCTGTTTTTT. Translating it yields CASSPSRPGNTGELFF. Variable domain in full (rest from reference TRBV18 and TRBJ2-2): NAGVMQNPRHLVRRRGQEARLRCSPMKGHSHVYWYRQLPEEGLKFMVYLQKENIIDESGMPKERFSAEFPKEGPSILRIQQVVRGDSAAYFCASSPSRPGNTGELFFGEGSRLTVL.

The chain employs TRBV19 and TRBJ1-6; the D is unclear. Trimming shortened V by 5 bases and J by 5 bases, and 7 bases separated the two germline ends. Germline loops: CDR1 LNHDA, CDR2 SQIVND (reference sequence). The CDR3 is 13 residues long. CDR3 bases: TGTGCCAGTAGTCCTATTCATAATTCACCCCTCCACTTT. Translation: CASSPIHNSPLHF. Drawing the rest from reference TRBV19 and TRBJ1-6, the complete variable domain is DGGITQSPKYLFRKEGQNVTLSCEQNLNHDAMYWYRQDPGQGLRLIYYSQIVNDFQKGDIAEGYSVSREKKESFPLTVTSAQKNPTAFYLCASSPIHNSPLHFGNGTRLTVT.

Here the CDR3 reads CASSSTSGSMNEQFF. In nucleotides, the CDR3 is TGCGCCAGCAGCTCCACTAGCGGGAGTATGAATGAGCAGTTCTTC. V and J are TRBV5-1 and TRBJ2-1; TRBD2 agrees at 11 bases. This CDR3 is 15 amino acids long. CDR1 and CDR2 from the germline V gene are SGHRS and YFSETQ. V shed 3 bases, J shed 7 bases, and the junction held 6 bases outside the gene matches.

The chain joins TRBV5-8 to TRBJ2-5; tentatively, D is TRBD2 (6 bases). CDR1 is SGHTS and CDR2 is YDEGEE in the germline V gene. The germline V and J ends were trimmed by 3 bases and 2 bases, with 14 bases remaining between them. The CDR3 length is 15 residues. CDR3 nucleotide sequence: TGTGCCAGCAGCTCCAGGGTAGGAGGGCAAGAGACCCAGTACTTC. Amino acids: CASSSRVGGQETQYF.

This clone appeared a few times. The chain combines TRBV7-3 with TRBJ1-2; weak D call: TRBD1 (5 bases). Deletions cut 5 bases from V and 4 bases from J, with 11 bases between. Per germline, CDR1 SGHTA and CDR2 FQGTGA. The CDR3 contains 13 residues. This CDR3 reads CASSQEGSYGYTF. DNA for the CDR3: TGTGCCAGCAGCCAGGAGGGGAGCTATGGCTACACCTTC.

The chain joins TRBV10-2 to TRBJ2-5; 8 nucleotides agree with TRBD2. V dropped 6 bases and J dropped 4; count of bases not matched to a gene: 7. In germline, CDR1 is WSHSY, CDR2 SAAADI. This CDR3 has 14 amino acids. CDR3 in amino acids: CASSPGLAGETQYF. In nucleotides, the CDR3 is TGCGCCAGCAGCCCCGGTCTAGCGGGAGAGACCCAGTACTTC.